In this sample, the clone carrying this T cell receptor (beta chain) turned up once. Its specificity is unknown. The whole isolated RNA underwent reverse transcription, so sequencing captured expressed TCRB transcripts. TCRdb's copy holds only in-frame clones and misses some; the assay was immunoSEQ multiplex PCR. Counted here are over 300,000 clones, approximately 8.2% occurring once; the ten biggest clones make up 0.44%. These data belong to a study of beta chain features in type 1 diabetes. Study summary: Examination spanned roughly 110 million sorted cells from all samples. Overall study findings and caveats: Here, the possible influence of HLA type (on TCRB rearrangement) remained unresolved. Shorter TCRB CDR3s, moderately but significantly so, were found in Type 1 diabetes patients in all four CD4+ subsets.

Sequences were obtained from central memory CD4+ T cells from blood. The TCR originated in a young woman in good health.

CDR3 DNA: TGTGCCAGCAATTTGAGCTCCTACAATGAGCAGTTCTTC. This encodes CASNLSSYNEQFF. J is TRBJ2-1 and V is TRBV27; D is ambiguous. Trimming removed 7 bases at V and 0 bases at J, with 7 bases between. Germline-derived CDR1 and CDR2 are MNHEY and SMNVEV (reference sequence). CDR3 length: 13 residues.